This entry features one T cell receptor beta chain sequence. The sample comes from a study of blood T cell repertoires in COVID-19. On the study more broadly: From the United States, Italy and Spain came samples of acute and convalescent COVID-19. T cells, B-cell-depleted T cells, or PBMCs provided the cDNA or gDNA that served as material.

Germline V gives CDR1 MNHEY, CDR2 SMNVEV (reference sequence). The CDR3 runs 13 residues. V lost 8 bases, J lost 1 base, and 12 bases lay in between. As handled by the study authors: Using reference gene primer amplification, nucleated cell counts were estimated. Produced via immunoSEQ multiplex PCR; TCRdb's table is partial and in-frame only. D and trimming were read from the DNA, whereas the V and J calls and clone size are those reported in that table. The sample carries approximately 230,000 clones, 65% to 85% recorded once. Sequencing input: peripheral blood. This TCR was sampled from a woman in her 40s with active or convalescent COVID-19. The chain carries TRBV27 and TRBJ2-7; weak D call: TRBD1 (6 bases). The CDR3 reads CASGQTGSYEQYF. The DNA for the CDR3 is TGTGCCAGCGGCCAAACAGGGTCCTACGAGCAGTACTTC.